The sequence of this TCR beta chain was determined in a study of blood T cell repertoires in COVID-19. In the study overall: Donors in the United States, Italy and Spain gave samples during acute or convalescent COVID-19.

As processed by the authors: By means of reference gene primer amplification, nucleated cell counts were estimated. Produced via immunoSEQ multiplex PCR; TCRdb's table is partial and in-frame only. V, J and clone size are taken as reported in that table, and D and trimming were inferred from the DNA itself. The data hold 220,000 or so clones, with around 90% observed a single time. The receptor comes from a man aged 55 to 69 with COVID-19, enrolled during active disease. Source material: peripheral blood.

In DNA form, the CDR3 reads TGTGCCATCAGTGAGGAGGGAAGAGTCAACAATGAGCAGTTCTTC. Its translation: CAISEEGRVNNEQFF. V gene TRBV10-3 combines with J gene TRBJ2-1; D might be TRBD2 (5 bases). V gave up 2 bases and J gave up 5 bases, with 13 bases separating them. The CDR3 loop spans 15 amino acids. Germline CDR1 is ENHRY and CDR2 is SYGVKD.